The 20 T cell receptor beta chains in this list originate from one sample, sequenced in a study of T cells in Graves' hyperthyroidism and ophthalmopathy. There were TCR beta CDR3 regions amplified from RNA transcripts. First-round RT-PCR with HTBI primers amplified the TCR CDR3 region. TCRdb fed the multiplex PCR reads into MiXCR, producing one record per CDR3 protein. The table has about 740,000 distinct CDR3 sequences, 14% seen once. The material sequenced was blood. All receptors come from a woman between 18 and 30 years old with Graves' hyperthyroidism.

This clonotype was counted only a few times. The rearrangement joins TRBV6-5 to TRBJ2-1; 8 nucleotides align to TRBD1. V lost 6 bases, J lost 7 bases, and 11 bases stayed unmatched. CDR1 is MNHEY, CDR2 SVGAGI, per germline. This CDR3 is built from 15 residues. The chain's CDR3 is CASSLPGQVRNEQFF. CDR3 in DNA: TGTGCCAGCAGCCTACCGGGACAGGTGCGGAATGAGCAGTTCTTC.

This clonotype was observed a few times. The chain is built from TRBV20-1 and TRBJ2-1; 10 nucleotides line up with TRBD2. V trimming: 3 bases; J trimming: 6 bases; junction bases outside the gene matches: 8. The CDR3 spans 15 residues. Germline V CDR1 and CDR2: DFQATT, SNEGSKA (reference sequence). The CDR3 DNA follows: TGCAGTGCTAGGCGGGAGCGGGAGGGTTTCAATGAGCAGTTCTTC. Its translation: CSARREREGFNEQFF.

This clonotype came up a few times. V and J are TRBV9 and TRBJ2-1, with no clear D. Trimming shortened V by 0 bases and J by 0 bases, and 16 bases separated the two germline ends. This CDR3 region has 18 residues. Germline V gene sequence: CDR1 SGDLS, CDR2 YYNGEE. For the CDR3, the DNA is TGTGCCAGCAGCGTAGATGGCGGACCGGTTAGCTCCTACAATGAGCAGTTCTTC. The encoded protein is CASSVDGGPVSSYNEQFF. The variable domain in full, completed from reference TRBV9 and TRBJ2-1, reads DSGVTQTPKHLITATGQRVTLRCSPRSGDLSVYWYQQSLDQGLQFLIQYYNGEERAKGNILERFSAQQFPDLHSELNLSSLELGDSALYFCASSVDGGPVSSYNEQFFGPGTRLTVL.

This clonotype was detected many times. The chain joins TRBV7-9 to TRBJ2-5, with a tentative D call TRBD1 (6 bases). The germline V gene encodes CDR1 SEHNR and CDR2 FQNEAQ (reference sequence). The CDR3 is made up of 14 amino acids. V lost 2 bases to trimming and J lost 5 bases, with 12 bases between them. The DNA of the CDR3 is TGTGCCAGCAGCTTAAACGGACAGCGCGAGACCCAGTACTTC. Encoded protein: CASSLNGQRETQYF.

In this sample, this clonotype turned up a few times. The gene calls are TRBV4-1 and TRBJ1-1, with D perhaps matching TRBD1 (5 bases). The V gene lost 1 base and the J gene lost 6 bases, with 18 bases spanning the gap. CDR1 MGHRA and CDR2 YSYEKL come from the germline V gene. The CDR3 sequence is 16 residues long. The CDR3 sequence: CASSQGGPWGGAEAFF. Here the CDR3 DNA reads TGCGCCAGCAGCCAAGGGGGCCCATGGGGTGGGGCTGAAGCTTTCTTT.

This clonotype was seen repeatedly, ten times or more. The V call is TRBV2, the J call TRBJ2-7; TRBD2 matches at 11 bases. After removal of 6 bases from V and 0 bases from J, the junction contained 4 bases not matched to a gene. Germline V gene lookup returns CDR1 SNHLY and CDR2 FYNNEI. CDR3 length: 15 residues. The CDR3 sequence is CASRTTSGISYEQYF. The CDR3 DNA reads as TGTGCCAGCAGAACGACTAGCGGGATCTCCTACGAGCAGTACTTC.

V gene TRBV28 combines with J gene TRBJ2-6, with D perhaps matching TRBD1 (6 bases). Trimming shortened V by 7 bases and J by 1 base, and 17 bases separated the two germline ends. This CDR3 region has 17 residues. Germline CDR1 MDHEN, CDR2 SYDVKM. CDR3 sequence (DNA): TGTGCCAGCACCAGGGGCCCCAGGGTATCTGGGGCCAACGTCCTGACTTTC. Its translation is CASTRGPRVSGANVLTF.

This clonotype was observed many times. This chain links TRBV10-1 with TRBJ2-7; 7 nucleotides line up with TRBD2. The CDR3 runs 14 residues. Germline loops: CDR1 WNHNN, CDR2 SYGVQD (reference sequence). J gave up 2 bases and V 10 bases, and 11 bases lay outside the gene matches. The CDR3: CATARGLDAYEQYF. CDR3 bases: TGCGCCACCGCCCGAGGACTAGATGCCTACGAGCAGTACTTC.

This clonotype was observed many times. The chain joins TRBV13 to TRBJ2-5; possible D gene TRBD2, 5 bases. The CDR3 sequence is 15 residues long. V lost 7 bases, J lost 1 base, and 16 bases lay in between. Germline lookup yields CDR1 PRHDT and CDR2 FYEKMQ (reference sequence). CDR3 protein: CASTERVGSQETQYF. CDR3 DNA sequence: TGTGCCAGCACCGAGAGGGTGGGGAGCCAAGAGACCCAGTACTTC.

Many counts were recorded for this clonotype. The rearrangement uses TRBV18 and TRBJ2-5, with D uncertain. V was trimmed by 2 bases and J by 3 bases, leaving 10 bases between them. This CDR3 has 14 amino acids. Germline V gene lookup returns CDR1 KGHSH and CDR2 LQKENI. The CDR3, as DNA: TGTGCCAGCTCACCAAGGTCGCAGAAAGAGACCCAGTACTTC. This gives the protein CASSPRSQKETQYF. Together with reference TRBV18 and TRBJ2-5, the CDR3 gives the full variable domain: NAGVMQNPRHLVRRRGQEARLRCSPMKGHSHVYWYRQLPEEGLKFMVYLQKENIIDESGMPKERFSAEFPKEGPSILRIQQVVRGDSAAYFCASSPRSQKETQYFGPGTRLLVL.

There are many counts of this clonotype. The chain recombines TRBV7-9 with TRBJ2-7, with 9 bases matching TRBD1. With 5 bases clipped from V and 4 bases from J, the junction kept 12 bases outside the gene matches. Germline values: CDR1 SEHNR, CDR2 FQNEAQ (reference sequence). CDR3 size: 16 residues. The CDR3 DNA follows: TGTGCCAGCAGCCCCCGGGGACAGGGAATCTGGTACGAGCAGTACTTC. Translating gives CASSPRGQGIWYEQYF.

This clonotype was counted ten times or more. The V and J genes are TRBV7-6 and TRBJ2-7; 9 bases fit TRBD2. V trimming: 5 bases; J trimming: 1 base; junction bases outside the gene matches: 6. The CDR3 loop spans 15 amino acids. Per germline, CDR1 SGHVS and CDR2 FNYEAQ. The DNA of the CDR3 is TGTGCCAGCAGCCCTGCGGCGGGAGGGTCCTACGAGCAGTACTTC. Amino acid sequence: CASSPAAGGSYEQYF.

This clonotype showed up just once. The V call is TRBV4-2, the J call TRBJ2-1; the D gene is possibly TRBD2 (5 bases). Trimming took off 3 bases at V and 8 bases at J, with 8 bases between the two ends. CDR3 length equals 12 residues. Germline CDR1 is LGHNA and CDR2 is YNFKEQ. This chain's CDR3 is CASSQSGYEQFF. The CDR3 coding sequence is TGTGCCAGCAGCCAGAGCGGATATGAGCAGTTCTTC.

V is TRBV20-1 and J is TRBJ1-1; TRBD1 might be the D (6 bases). CDR1 and CDR2 (germline): DFQATT, SNEGSKA (reference sequence). The CDR3 is 12 amino acids. V was shortened by 3 bases and J by 11 bases, with 16 bases between the two germline ends. CDR3 DNA sequence: TGCAGTGCTAGTGGGGGGCGCGAGCGGGCTTTCTTT. This sequence encodes CSASGGRERAFF.

This clonotype was observed a handful of times. The rearrangement uses TRBV5-4 and TRBJ1-1; 9 positions agree with TRBD1. This CDR3 region has 16 residues. Germline V gene data show CDR1 as SGHNT and CDR2 as YYREEE (reference sequence). V shed 0 bases and J 2 bases; nucleotides not matched to a gene: 5. CDR3 loop: CASSLDRGQGNTEAFF. In nucleotides, the CDR3 is TGTGCCAGCAGCTTGGATCGGGGACAGGGTAACACTGAAGCTTTCTTT.

This clonotype was detected many times. The chain employs TRBV24-1 and TRBJ2-2; 10 bases line up with TRBD1. The V and J ends lost 5 bases and 5 bases, in that order; junction bases with no gene match: 1. This CDR3 is built from 14 residues. The germline CDR1 and CDR2 sequences are KGHDR and SFDVKD. This chain's CDR3 is CATSGTGGTGELFF. CDR3 nucleotide sequence: TGTGCCACCAGTGGGACAGGGGGTACCGGGGAGCTGTTTTTT.

This clonotype was observed a handful of times. The CDR3 protein is CASSQDHYGYTF. CDR3 bases: TGTGCCAGCAGCCAGGATCATTATGGCTACACCTTC. The chain has TRBV12-3 or TRBV12-4 and TRBJ1-2; D call uncertain. V lost 6 bases and J 5 bases, leaving 10 bases between the germline ends. This CDR3 is built from 12 residues.

This clonotype was seen ten or more times. The chain links TRBV18 to TRBJ1-1; 12 bases fit TRBD1. The ends lost 0 bases at V and 0 bases at J; junction bases unmatched: 2. Germline V lookup: CDR1 KGHSH, CDR2 LQKENI. The CDR3 is 17 amino acids. CDR3 sequence (DNA): TGTGCCAGCTCACCACCGGGACAGGGGGCCTTGAACACTGAAGCTTTCTTT. Protein: CASSPPGQGALNTEAFF.

This clonotype has just a few counts. One base away lies a much larger clone, so this may be a sequencing read error. This chain links TRBV27 with TRBJ2-3; D is possibly TRBD1 or TRBD2 (5 bases each). The ends were cut back, 7 bases at V and 0 bases at J, with 32 bases in the middle. The CDR3 has 21 amino acids. Germline CDR1 and CDR2: MNHEY and SMNVEV (reference sequence). The CDR3 sequence is CASNPLGRGPTPVASTDTQYF. CDR3 DNA: TGTGCCAGCAATCCCCTGGGCCGGGGACCGACACCGGTCGCTAGCACAGATACGCAGTATTTT.

There are many counts of this clonotype. The chain has TRBV4-1 and TRBJ1-1; D is undetermined. The CDR3 loop spans 13 amino acids. V lost 1 base and J 5 bases, leaving 8 bases between the germline ends. Germline V gives CDR1 MGHRA, CDR2 YSYEKL. Here the CDR3 DNA reads TGCGCCAGCAGCCAAGGGCACGGGACTGAAGCTTTCTTT. It yields the protein CASSQGHGTEAFF.